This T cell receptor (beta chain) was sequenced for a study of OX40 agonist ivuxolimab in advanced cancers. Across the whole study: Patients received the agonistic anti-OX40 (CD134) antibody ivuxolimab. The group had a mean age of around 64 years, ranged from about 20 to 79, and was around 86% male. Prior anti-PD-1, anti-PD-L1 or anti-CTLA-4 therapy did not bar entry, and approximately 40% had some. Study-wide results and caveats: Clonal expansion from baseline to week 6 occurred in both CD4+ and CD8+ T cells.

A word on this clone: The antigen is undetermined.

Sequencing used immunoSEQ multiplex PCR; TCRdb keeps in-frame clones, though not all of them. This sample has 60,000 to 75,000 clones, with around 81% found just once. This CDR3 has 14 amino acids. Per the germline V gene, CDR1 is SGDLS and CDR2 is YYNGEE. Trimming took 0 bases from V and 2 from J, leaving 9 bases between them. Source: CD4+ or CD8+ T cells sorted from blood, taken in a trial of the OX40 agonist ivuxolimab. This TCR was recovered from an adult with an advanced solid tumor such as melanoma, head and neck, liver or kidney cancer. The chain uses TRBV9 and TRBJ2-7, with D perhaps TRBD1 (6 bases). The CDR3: CASSVDPGAYEQYF. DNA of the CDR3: TGTGCCAGCAGCGTAGATCCAGGGGCCTACGAGCAGTACTTC.